This TCR beta chain appears in the sequencing data of a study of blood T cell repertoires in COVID-19. Whole-study context: Acute-phase and convalescent COVID-19 samples originated in the United States, Italy and Spain. T cells, B-cell-depleted T cells, or PBMCs supplied cDNA or gDNA.

In the original workflow: Researchers report that nucleated cell counts were estimated from reference gene primer amplification. Assay: immunoSEQ multiplex PCR; the TCRdb copy retains only in-frame clones and omits some. V and J calls and clone size are those listed in that table; D and trimming were worked out from the DNA. The data show about 300,000 clones, less than 85% seen once. V lost 6 bases, J lost 5 bases, and 11 bases stayed unmatched. This CDR3 is 15 amino acids long. Germline CDR1 MNHEY, CDR2 SVGAGI. Patients from Seattle were sampled longitudinally, starting during active infection. This chain uses TRBV6-5 with TRBJ2-5, with 8 bases that match TRBD2. The receptor was derived from a human donor with COVID-19, enrolled during active disease. The donor label of this sample is uncertain. The specimen was peripheral blood. CDR3 in DNA: TGTGCCAGCAGCAGGACCGGGACTAGGGAGGAGACCCAGTACTTC. This translates into CASSRTGTREETQYF.